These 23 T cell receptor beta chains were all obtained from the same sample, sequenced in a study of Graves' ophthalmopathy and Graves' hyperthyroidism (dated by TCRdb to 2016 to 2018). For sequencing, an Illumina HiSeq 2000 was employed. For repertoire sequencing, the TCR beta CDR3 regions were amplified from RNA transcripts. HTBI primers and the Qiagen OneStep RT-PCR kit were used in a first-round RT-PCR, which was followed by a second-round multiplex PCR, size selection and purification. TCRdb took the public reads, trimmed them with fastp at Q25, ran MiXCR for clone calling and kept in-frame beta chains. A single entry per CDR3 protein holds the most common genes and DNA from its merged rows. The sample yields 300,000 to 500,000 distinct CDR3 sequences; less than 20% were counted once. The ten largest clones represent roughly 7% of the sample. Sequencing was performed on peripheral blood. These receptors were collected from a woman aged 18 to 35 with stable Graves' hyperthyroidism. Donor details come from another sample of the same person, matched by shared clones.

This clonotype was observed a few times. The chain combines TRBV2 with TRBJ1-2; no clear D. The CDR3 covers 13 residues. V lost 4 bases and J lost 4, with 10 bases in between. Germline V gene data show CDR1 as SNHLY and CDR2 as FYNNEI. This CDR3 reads CASSGEGAYGYTF. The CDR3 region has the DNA TGTGCCAGCAGTGGGGAGGGAGCCTATGGCTACACCTTC.

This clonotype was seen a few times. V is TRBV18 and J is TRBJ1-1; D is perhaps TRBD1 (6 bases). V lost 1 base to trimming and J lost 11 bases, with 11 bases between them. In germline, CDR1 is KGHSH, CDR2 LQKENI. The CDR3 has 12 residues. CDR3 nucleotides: TGTGCCAGCTCACCACTACAGGGTCAGGCTTTCTTT. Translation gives CASSPLQGQAFF.

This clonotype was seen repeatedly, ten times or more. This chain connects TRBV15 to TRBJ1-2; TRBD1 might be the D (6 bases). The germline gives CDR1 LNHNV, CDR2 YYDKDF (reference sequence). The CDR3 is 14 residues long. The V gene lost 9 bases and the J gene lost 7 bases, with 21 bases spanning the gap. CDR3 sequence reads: CATNIGQSHSGYTF. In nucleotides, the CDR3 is TGTGCCACTAATATCGGACAGTCCCACTCTGGCTACACCTTC.

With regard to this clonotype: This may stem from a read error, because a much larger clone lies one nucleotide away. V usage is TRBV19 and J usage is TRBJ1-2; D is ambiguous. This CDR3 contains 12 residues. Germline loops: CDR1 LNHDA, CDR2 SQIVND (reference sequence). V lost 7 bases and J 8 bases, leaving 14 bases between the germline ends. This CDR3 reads CASNMTEGGYTF. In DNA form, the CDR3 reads TGTGCCAGTAATATGACCGAAGGGGGCTACACCTTC. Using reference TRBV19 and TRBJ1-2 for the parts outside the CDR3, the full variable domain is DGGITQSPKYLFRKEGQNVTLSCEQNLNHDAMYWYRQDPGQGLRLIYYSQIVNDFQKGDIAEGYSVSREKKESFPLTVTSAQKNPTAFYLCASNMTEGGYTFGSGTRLTVV.

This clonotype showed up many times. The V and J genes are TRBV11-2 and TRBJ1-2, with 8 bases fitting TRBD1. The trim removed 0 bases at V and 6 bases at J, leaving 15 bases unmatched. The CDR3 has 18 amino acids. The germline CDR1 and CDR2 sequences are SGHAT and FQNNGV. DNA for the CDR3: TGTGCCAGCAGCTTAGATCGTTTTTCTGGACAGGGTAGGAATGGCTACACCTTC. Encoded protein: CASSLDRFSGQGRNGYTF.

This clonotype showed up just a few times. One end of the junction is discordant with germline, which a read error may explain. The CDR3 loop reads CASSYGIQRNIKYF. The CDR3 DNA follows: TGTGCCAGCAGTTACGGCATCCAGAGGAACATTAAGTACTTC. The chain recombines TRBV6-2 or TRBV6-3 with TRBJ2-4, with D hard to call. Germline V gene sequence: CDR1 MNHEY, CDR2 SVGEGT. The CDR3 is made up of 14 amino acids.

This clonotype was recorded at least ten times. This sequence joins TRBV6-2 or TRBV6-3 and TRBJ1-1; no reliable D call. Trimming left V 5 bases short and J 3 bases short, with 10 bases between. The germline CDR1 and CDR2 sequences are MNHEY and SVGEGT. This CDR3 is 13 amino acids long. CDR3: CASSPGHHTEAFF. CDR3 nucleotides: TGTGCCAGCAGTCCTGGCCACCACACTGAAGCTTTCTTT.

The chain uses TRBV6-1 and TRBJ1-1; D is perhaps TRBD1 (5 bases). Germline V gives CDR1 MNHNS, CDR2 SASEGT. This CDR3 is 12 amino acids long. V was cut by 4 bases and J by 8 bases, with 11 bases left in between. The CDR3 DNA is TGTGCCAGCAGTGCAGGGAGTAAAGAAGCTTTCTTT. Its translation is CASSAGSKEAFF.

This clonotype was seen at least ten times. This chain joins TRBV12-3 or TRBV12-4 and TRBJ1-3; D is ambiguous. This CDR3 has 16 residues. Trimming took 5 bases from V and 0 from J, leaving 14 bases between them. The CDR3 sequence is CASSLAGLLSGNTIYF. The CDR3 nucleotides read TGTGCCAGCAGTCTTGCCGGGCTCCTCTCTGGAAACACCATATATTTT.

As DNA, the CDR3 is TGTGCCAGCAGCTTTAGGGAAAACATTCAGTACTTC. This codes for CASSFRENIQYF. This chain joins TRBV11-2 and TRBJ2-4; D is unresolved. V lost 3 bases, J lost 5 bases, and 5 bases lay in between. Germline CDR1 SGHAT, CDR2 FQNNGV. The length of the CDR3 is 12 residues.

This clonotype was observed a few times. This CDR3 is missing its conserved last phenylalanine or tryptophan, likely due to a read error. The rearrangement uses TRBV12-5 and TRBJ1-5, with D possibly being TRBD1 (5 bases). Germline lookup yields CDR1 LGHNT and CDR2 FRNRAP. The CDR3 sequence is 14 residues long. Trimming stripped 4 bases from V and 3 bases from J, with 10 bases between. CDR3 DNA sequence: TGTGCTAGTGGTTCCGGGACCCTCAATCAGCCCCAGCATATT. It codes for CASGSGTLNQPQHI.

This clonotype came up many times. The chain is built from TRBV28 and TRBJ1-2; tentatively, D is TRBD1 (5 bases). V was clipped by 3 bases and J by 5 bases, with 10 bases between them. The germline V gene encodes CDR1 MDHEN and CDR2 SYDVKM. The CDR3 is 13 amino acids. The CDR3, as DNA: TGTGCCAGCAGTTTTAAGGGGCGATATGGCTACACCTTC. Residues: CASSFKGRYGYTF.

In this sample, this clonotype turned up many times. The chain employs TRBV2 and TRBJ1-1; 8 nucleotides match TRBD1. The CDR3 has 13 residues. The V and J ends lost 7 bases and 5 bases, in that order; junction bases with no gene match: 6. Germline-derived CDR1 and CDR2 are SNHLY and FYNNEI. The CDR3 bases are TGTGCCAGCATTAAGGACAGGGTGACTGAAGCTTTCTTT. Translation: CASIKDRVTEAFF.

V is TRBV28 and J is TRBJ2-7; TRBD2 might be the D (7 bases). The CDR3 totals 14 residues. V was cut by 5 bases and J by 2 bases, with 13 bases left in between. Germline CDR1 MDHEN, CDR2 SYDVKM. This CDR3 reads CASSPQGTTYEQYF. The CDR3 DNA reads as TGTGCCAGCAGTCCCCAGGGGACTACCTACGAGCAGTACTTC.

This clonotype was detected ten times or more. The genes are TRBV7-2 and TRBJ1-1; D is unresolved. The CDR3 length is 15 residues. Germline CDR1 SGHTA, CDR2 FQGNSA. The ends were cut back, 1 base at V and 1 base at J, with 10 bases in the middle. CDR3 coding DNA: TGTGCCAGCAGCTTAGTCGATGCTCCGAACACTGAAGCTTTCTTT. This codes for CASSLVDAPNTEAFF.

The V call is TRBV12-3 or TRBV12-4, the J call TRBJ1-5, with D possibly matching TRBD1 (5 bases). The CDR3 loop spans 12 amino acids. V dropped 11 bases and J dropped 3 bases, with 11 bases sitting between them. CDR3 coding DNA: TGTGCCGTGGGACCTGCCAATCAGCCCCAGCATTTT. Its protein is CAVGPANQPQHF.

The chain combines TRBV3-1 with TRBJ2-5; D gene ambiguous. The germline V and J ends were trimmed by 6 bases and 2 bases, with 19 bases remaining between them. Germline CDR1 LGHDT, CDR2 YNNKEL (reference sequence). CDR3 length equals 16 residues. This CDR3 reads CASSSAGPTLQETQYF. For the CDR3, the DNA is TGTGCCAGCAGTTCGGCTGGACCCACGCTTCAAGAGACCCAGTACTTC.

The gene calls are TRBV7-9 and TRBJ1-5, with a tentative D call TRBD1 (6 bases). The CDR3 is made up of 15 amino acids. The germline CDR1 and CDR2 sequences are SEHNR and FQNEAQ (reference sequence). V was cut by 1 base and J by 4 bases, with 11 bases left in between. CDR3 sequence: CASSLGQGINQPQHF. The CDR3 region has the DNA TGTGCCAGCAGCTTAGGTCAGGGGATAAATCAGCCCCAGCATTTT.

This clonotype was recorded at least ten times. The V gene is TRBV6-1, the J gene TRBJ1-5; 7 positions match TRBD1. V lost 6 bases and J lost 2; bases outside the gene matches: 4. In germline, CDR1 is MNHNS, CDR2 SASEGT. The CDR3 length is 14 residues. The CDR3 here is CASRKTGGNQPQHF. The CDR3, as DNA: TGTGCCAGCAGGAAAACAGGGGGCAATCAGCCCCAGCATTTT.

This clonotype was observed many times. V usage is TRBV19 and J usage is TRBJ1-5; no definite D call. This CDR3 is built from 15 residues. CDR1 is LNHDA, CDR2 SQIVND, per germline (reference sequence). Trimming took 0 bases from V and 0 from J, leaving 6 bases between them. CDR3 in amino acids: CASSIDWYSNQPQHF. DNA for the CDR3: TGTGCCAGTAGTATAGACTGGTATAGCAATCAGCCCCAGCATTTT.

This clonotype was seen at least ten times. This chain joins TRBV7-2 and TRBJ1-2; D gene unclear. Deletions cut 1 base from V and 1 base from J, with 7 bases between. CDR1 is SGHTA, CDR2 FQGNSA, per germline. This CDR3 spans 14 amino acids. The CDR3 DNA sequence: TGTGCCAGCAGCTTAGACAGCCTTAACTATGGCTACACCTTC. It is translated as CASSLDSLNYGYTF.

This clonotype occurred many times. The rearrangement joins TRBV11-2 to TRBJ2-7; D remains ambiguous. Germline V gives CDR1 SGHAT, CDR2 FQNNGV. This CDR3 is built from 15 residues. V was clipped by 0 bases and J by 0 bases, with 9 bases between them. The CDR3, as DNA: TGTGCCAGCAGCTTAGAGGGGATGGGCTCCTACGAGCAGTACTTC. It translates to CASSLEGMGSYEQYF.

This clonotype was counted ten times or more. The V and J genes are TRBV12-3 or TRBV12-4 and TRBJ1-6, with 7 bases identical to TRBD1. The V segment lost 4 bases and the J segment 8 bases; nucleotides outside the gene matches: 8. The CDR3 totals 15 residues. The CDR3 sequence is CASSSDRAGDSPLHF. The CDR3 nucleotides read TGTGCCAGCAGTTCTGACAGGGCCGGGGATTCACCCCTCCACTTT.